These 12 T cell receptor beta chains originate from one sample sequenced in a study of spatial heterogeneity in lung cancer. TCRdb re-analysed the 5' RACE reads in MiXCR, keeping a single row per CDR3 protein. Of approximately 25,000 distinct CDR3 sequences listed, more than 6.5% are singletons. Stated time point: sample taken at primary tumor resection. The sequenced material consisted of unsorted whole RNA from tumor, nontumor lung or frozen PBMC. The specimen was PBMCs, collected at surgery. Every receptor here comes from a male donor with early-stage non-small cell lung cancer.

In its sample, this clonotype was seen many times. The rearrangement links TRBV12-3 or TRBV12-4 to TRBJ1-5, with unresolved D. CDR3 size: 14 residues. The V end was cut by 6 bases, the J end by 2 bases, with 11 bases between. CDR3 sequence (DNA): TGTGCCAGCAGCCCGCAGGTCCGCAATCAGCCCCAGCATTTT. This gives the protein CASSPQVRNQPQHF.

In its sample, this clonotype ranks as medium-sized. The chain is built from TRBV20-1 and TRBJ1-1; TRBD1 matches 10 bases. With 4 bases clipped from V and 7 bases from J, the junction kept 6 bases outside the gene matches. The CDR3 runs 13 residues. Germline values: CDR1 DFQATT, CDR2 SNEGSKA (reference sequence). The CDR3 nucleotides are TGCAGTGCTACGTTGGACAGGGGGGGTGAAGCTTTCTTT. Translated: CSATLDRGGEAFF.

In its sample, this clonotype was seen many times. The chain uses TRBV20-1 and TRBJ2-5; possibly TRBD1 or TRBD2 for D (6 bases each). This CDR3 region has 17 residues. The germline CDR1 and CDR2 sequences are DFQATT and SNEGSKA (reference sequence). Trimming pared 0 bases from V and 4 bases from J, leaving 21 bases between. The CDR3 DNA follows: TGCAGTGCTAGAGATCAAGGGGGGACTGGGGGTTTAGAGACCCAGTACTTC. Its translation is CSARDQGGTGGLETQYF.

This clonotype was recorded a few times. The chain uses TRBV20-1 and TRBJ1-5, with 7 bases identical to TRBD1. V was clipped by 1 base and J by 5 bases; unmatched bases: 8. The CDR3 contains 15 residues. Germline loops: CDR1 DFQATT, CDR2 SNEGSKA (reference sequence). CDR3: CSARGSRGSDQPQHF. DNA for the CDR3: TGCAGTGCTAGAGGGAGCAGGGGGAGTGATCAGCCCCAGCATTTT.

This clonotype is deemed medium-sized. This chain links TRBV9 with TRBJ2-3, with 9 bases lining up with TRBD2. V gave up 1 base and J gave up 2 bases; unmatched junction bases: 2. The germline CDR1 and CDR2 sequences are SGDLS and YYNGEE. This CDR3 is 15 amino acids long. The CDR3 reads CASSVRGGATDTQYF. The CDR3 nucleotides read TGTGCCAGCAGCGTACGCGGGGGGGCCACAGATACGCAGTATTTT.

This clonotype occurred many times. The rearrangement links TRBV28 to TRBJ2-5; the D gene is possibly TRBD1 (5 bases). Trimming took 9 bases from V and 4 from J, leaving 15 bases between them. This CDR3 comprises 13 residues. The V gene's germline CDR1 is MDHEN and CDR2 SYDVKM. The CDR3 region has the DNA TGTGCCAGTGGCCTAGGGGTTAGAGAGACCCAGTACTTC. This sequence encodes CASGLGVRETQYF.

The rearrangement uses TRBV12-3 or TRBV12-4 and TRBJ2-5, with TRBD2 as a possible D gene (5 bases). The CDR3 loop spans 15 amino acids. Trimming took off 0 bases at V and 2 bases at J, with 10 bases between the two ends. The CDR3 DNA reads as TGTGCCAGCAGTTTAGCGTTAGGGAGACAAGAGACCCAGTACTTC. Translated: CASSLALGRQETQYF.

CDR3 residues: CASSRSGYDEQFF. DNA for the CDR3: TGTGCCAGCAGTCGTAGCGGGTATGATGAGCAGTTCTTC. V usage is TRBV12-3 or TRBV12-4 and J usage is TRBJ2-1; TRBD2 aligns across 7 bases. CDR3 length: 13 residues. V shed 5 bases, J shed 8 bases, and the junction held 6 bases outside the gene matches.

This clonotype was seen at least ten times. The J gene is TRBJ2-3, the V gene TRBV20-1; D gene uncertain. Between the trimmed V and J ends, which lost 3 bases and 2 bases, there was a span of 3 bases. Germline V CDR1 and CDR2: DFQATT, SNEGSKA (reference sequence). The CDR3 covers 11 residues. CDR3 DNA sequence: TGCAGTGCTAGTCACACAGATACGCAGTATTTT. Its protein is CSASHTDTQYF.

This clonotype was counted at least ten times. V gene TRBV12-3 or TRBV12-4 combines with J gene TRBJ2-3; 9 nucleotides match TRBD1. The CDR3 loop spans 15 amino acids. V was clipped by 6 bases and J by 6 bases; unmatched bases: 10. CDR3 amino acids: CASSQQTGGRDTQYF. For the CDR3, the DNA is TGTGCCAGCAGCCAACAGACAGGGGGTCGGGATACGCAGTATTTT.

The chain carries TRBV12-3 or TRBV12-4 and TRBJ1-3; no definite D call. This CDR3 comprises 12 residues. The V end lost 3 bases, the J end lost 3 bases, and 3 bases lay between the germline ends. The CDR3 region has the DNA TGTGCCAGCAGTTTTATTGGAAACACCATATATTTT. It yields the protein CASSFIGNTIYF.

The rearrangement uses TRBV12-3 or TRBV12-4 and TRBJ1-3; 10 nucleotides match TRBD1. The CDR3 covers 15 residues. Germline trimming cut 9 bases from V and 3 bases from J; bases unmatched to any gene: 8. CDR3 nucleotides: TGTGCCAGTCGACAGGGGGCGAATCGTGGAAACACCATATATTTT. It translates to CASRQGANRGNTIYF.